The 14 T cell receptor beta chains below come from one sample, sequenced in a study of cytomegalovirus exposure and HLA in healthy donors. The PCR used 60 Vbeta and 13 Jbeta primers. This table comes from immunoSEQ multiplex PCR, and its TCRdb copy is limited to in-frame clones, with some not included. This sample has about 200,000 clones; around three quarters occur once, and the top ten carry 12% to 15%. Sample: PBMCs. The source of these receptors is a woman aged 25 to 39 in good health and CMV-seropositive.

This chain connects TRBV7-2 to TRBJ2-3; D might be TRBD2 (6 bases). V was shortened by 1 base and J by 8 bases, with 19 bases between the two germline ends. The CDR3 is made up of 16 amino acids. Germline V gene sequence: CDR1 SGHTA, CDR2 FQGNSA. The CDR3 bases are TGTGCCAGCAGCTTAGTACTCGGGAGTGGGGAAGGTACGCAGTATTTT. This translates into CASSLVLGSGEGTQYF.

V gene TRBV6-1 combines with J gene TRBJ2-7; maybe TRBD1 (6 bases). The V end lost 5 bases, the J end lost 2 bases, and 16 bases lay between the germline ends. Looked up from germline, CDR1 is MNHNS and CDR2 is SASEGT. The CDR3 consists of 15 residues. DNA for the CDR3: TGTGCCAGCAGTCTCGAAGGGGGAGCCCCCTACGAGCAGTACTTC. Amino acids: CASSLEGGAPYEQYF.

The V gene is TRBV7-2, the J gene TRBJ1-1; D gene uncertain. CDR3 length: 13 amino acids. Germline CDR1 and CDR2: SGHTA and FQGNSA. V lost 3 bases and J 2 bases, leaving 7 bases between the germline ends. Here the CDR3 reads CASSFDTNTEAFF. The CDR3 DNA is TGTGCCAGCAGCTTCGACACAAACACTGAAGCTTTCTTT. The complete variable domain, with remaining parts taken from reference TRBV7-2 and TRBJ1-1, reads GAGVSQSPSNKVTEKGKDVELRCDPISGHTALYWYRQSLGQGLEFLIYFQGNSAPDKSGLPSDRFSAERTGGSVSTLTIQRTQQEDSAVYLCASSFDTNTEAFFGQGTRLTVV.

The chain uses TRBV28 and TRBJ1-6, with 10 positions matching TRBD1. Germline CDR1 reads MDHEN; CDR2 reads SYDVKM. The CDR3 has 14 amino acids. Unmatched junction bases numbered 8, after V lost 5 bases and J lost 13 bases. The CDR3 nucleotides are TGTGCCAGCAGTCCTCCTTTGGACAGGGGGCCCCTCCACTTT. It codes for CASSPPLDRGPLHF. The full variable domain, its missing parts supplied by reference TRBV28 and TRBJ1-6, is DVKVTQSSRYLVKRTGEKVFLECVQDMDHENMFWYRQDPGLGLRLIYFSYDVKMKEKGDIPEGYSVSREKKERFSLILESASTNQTSMYLCASSPPLDRGPLHFGNGTRLTVT.

The chain joins TRBV4-1 to TRBJ2-3; the match to TRBD1 covers 7 bases. Germline V gene sequence: CDR1 MGHRA, CDR2 YSYEKL. Trimming cost V 1 base and J 2 bases; bases outside gene matches: 12. The CDR3 length is 18 residues. The CDR3 is CASSQGLVRGGVTDTQYF. In DNA, the CDR3 is TGCGCCAGCAGCCAAGGTTTGGTGAGAGGGGGCGTCACAGATACGCAGTATTTT.

The CDR3 DNA is TGTGCCAGCAGTGGGGATGGGGAGTACAATGAGCAGTTCTTC. The encoded protein is CASSGDGEYNEQFF. V and J are TRBV6-5 and TRBJ2-1, with D possibly being TRBD2 (5 bases). CDR3 length: 14 residues. The V end was cut by 5 bases, the J end by 4 bases, with 12 bases between. The germline gives CDR1 MNHEY, CDR2 SVGAGI.

This chain links TRBV11-1 with TRBJ2-2, with TRBD2 matching 10 bases. CDR1 and CDR2 from the germline V gene are SGHAT and FQDESV (reference sequence). This CDR3 is built from 16 residues. Losses at the gene ends were 2 bases for V and 3 bases for J; bases not matched to a gene: 3. In DNA, the CDR3 is TGTGCCAGCAGCTTAAGCGGGAGGGCCGACACCGGGGAGCTGTTTTTT. Translated: CASSLSGRADTGELFF.

The DNA for the CDR3 is TGTGCCAGCAGCCAAACTAGCGGGGGCTCCAGGGAGCAGTTCTTC. Protein: CASSQTSGGSREQFF. The chain is built from TRBV5-6 and TRBJ2-1, with TRBD2 identical over 11 bases. Germline assignment: CDR1 SGHDT and CDR2 YYEEEE. This CDR3 has 15 amino acids. V gave up 4 bases and J gave up 10 bases; unmatched junction bases: 10.

This clone was detected once. This specimen includes other DNA sequences encoding the same CDR3. V usage is TRBV6-5 and J usage is TRBJ1-5; the D is unclear. CDR3 size: 13 residues. Between the trimmed V and J ends, which lost 2 bases and 4 bases, there was a span of 6 bases. Germline V CDR1 and CDR2: MNHEY, SVGAGI. The CDR3, as DNA: TGTGCCAGCAGTTACGGAGGGAATCAGCCCCAGCATTTT. It encodes CASSYGGNQPQHF.

This clone turned up a few times. V usage is TRBV10-3 and J usage is TRBJ2-7; TRBD2 is a possible D gene (5 bases). CDR1 is ENHRY and CDR2 is SYGVKD in the germline V gene. The CDR3 totals 14 residues. The V end was cut by 8 bases, the J end by 5 bases, with 19 bases between. CDR3 DNA sequence: TGTGCCATCGCAGCTAGCTCCGCCCTCCACGAGCAGTACTTC. It is translated as CAIAASSALHEQYF.

V is TRBV7-3 and J is TRBJ2-3, with 9 bases that match TRBD2. Germline V CDR1 and CDR2: SGHTA, FQGTGA. The CDR3 sequence is 15 residues long. The ends lost 5 bases at V and 2 bases at J; junction bases unmatched: 5. In nucleotides, the CDR3 is TGTGCCAGCAGCCCGGGACTAGCCGTCACAGATACGCAGTATTTT. Its protein product is CASSPGLAVTDTQYF.

The chain couples TRBV19 to TRBJ1-4, with unresolved D. The CDR3 loop spans 17 amino acids. CDR1 and CDR2 (germline): LNHDA, SQIVND (reference sequence). V was trimmed by 3 bases and J by 0 bases, leaving 14 bases between them. Written as DNA, the CDR3 is TGTGCCAGTAGTATTGTTGCAGGCCCCGCAACTAATGAAAAACTGTTTTTT. Its translation is CASSIVAGPATNEKLFF.

The chain recombines TRBV9 with TRBJ1-1, with a possible D match to TRBD1 (5 bases). The V gene's germline CDR1 is SGDLS and CDR2 YYNGEE. The CDR3 loop spans 13 amino acids. V was cut by 4 bases and J by 1 base, with 8 bases left in between. In nucleotides, the CDR3 is TGTGCCAGCAGCTTTGGACAGAACACTGAAGCTTTCTTT. Encoded protein: CASSFGQNTEAFF. Full variable domain (missing parts from reference TRBV9 and TRBJ1-1): DSGVTQTPKHLITATGQRVTLRCSPRSGDLSVYWYQQSLDQGLQFLIQYYNGEERAKGNILERFSAQQFPDLHSELNLSSLELGDSALYFCASSFGQNTEAFFGQGTRLTVV.

Only a few counts were recorded for this clone. The chain uses TRBV14 and TRBJ2-1, with no clear D. The length of the CDR3 is 14 residues. The germline CDR1 and CDR2 sequences are SGHDN and FVKESK. V was cut by 4 bases and J by 10 bases, with 17 bases left in between. CDR3 region: CASSPGESAREQFF. For the CDR3, the DNA is TGTGCCAGCAGCCCTGGTGAAAGCGCCCGGGAGCAGTTCTTC.